This T cell receptor beta chain was observed in a study of T cell responses to AZD1222 COVID-19 vaccine. Generated by immunoSEQ multiplex PCR, the TCRdb table keeps only in-frame clones and is missing some. The sample has roughly 100,000 clones; more than 75% are singletons. CDR1 and CDR2 from the germline V gene are SGHDN and FVKESK. V lost 4 bases and J lost 5, with 8 bases in between. The length of the CDR3 is 12 residues. Of note for this clone: The antigen is not known.

Points from the study as a whole: Donors in the cohort were predominantly white British and more often female, and clonal diversity was possibly underestimated.

Sequencing used peripheral blood, obtained on day 0 of AZD1222 vaccination. V usage is TRBV14 and J usage is TRBJ1-2; no firm D call. This sequence originates from an adult in good health. The CDR3 region has the DNA TGTGCCAGCAGCCCATCCTTTTATGGCTACACCTTC. Translating gives CASSPSFYGYTF.